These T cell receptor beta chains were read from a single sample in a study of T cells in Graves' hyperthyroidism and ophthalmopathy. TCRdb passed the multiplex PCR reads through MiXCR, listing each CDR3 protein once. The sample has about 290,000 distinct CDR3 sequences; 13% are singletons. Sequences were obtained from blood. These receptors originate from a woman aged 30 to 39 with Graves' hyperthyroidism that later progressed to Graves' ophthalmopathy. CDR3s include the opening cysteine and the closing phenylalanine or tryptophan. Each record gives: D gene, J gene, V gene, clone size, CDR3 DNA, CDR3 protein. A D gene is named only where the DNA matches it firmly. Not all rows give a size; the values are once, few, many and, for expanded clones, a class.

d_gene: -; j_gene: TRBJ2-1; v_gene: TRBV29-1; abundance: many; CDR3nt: TGCAGCGTTGAAGATCTTCTCTCCCCTGGCAATGAGCAGTTCTTC; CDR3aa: CSVEDLLSPGNEQFF
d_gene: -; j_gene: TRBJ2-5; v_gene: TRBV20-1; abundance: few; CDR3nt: TGCAGTGCTAGAGTCCGAGCGGAGGAGACCCAGTACTTC; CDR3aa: CSARVRAEETQYF
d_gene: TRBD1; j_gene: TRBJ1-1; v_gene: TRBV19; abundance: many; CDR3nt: TGTGCCAGTAGTATCCGGACAGGGGCCACTGAAGCTTTCTTT; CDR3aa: CASSIRTGATEAFF
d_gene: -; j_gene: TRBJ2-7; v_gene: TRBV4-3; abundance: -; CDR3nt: TGCGCCAGCAGCCAAGATAGGGGACTTCCCCCTGAGCAGTACTTC; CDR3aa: CASSQDRGLPPEQYF
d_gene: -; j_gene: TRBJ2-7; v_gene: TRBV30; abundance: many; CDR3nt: TGTGCCTGGAGTGTATGGGTTCTGGGGTCCTACGAGCAGTACTTC; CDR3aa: CAWSVWVLGSYEQYF
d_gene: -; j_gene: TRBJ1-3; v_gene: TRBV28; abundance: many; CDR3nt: TGTGCCAGCAGCCTACCAGCCGGCTCTGGAAACACCATATATTTT; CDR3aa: CASSLPAGSGNTIYF
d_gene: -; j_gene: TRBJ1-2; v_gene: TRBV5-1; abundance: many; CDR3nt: TGCGCCAGCAGCTTGGACCACGCAATTAACTATGGCTACACCTTC; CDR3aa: CASSLDHAINYGYTF
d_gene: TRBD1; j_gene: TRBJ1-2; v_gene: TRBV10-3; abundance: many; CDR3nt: TGTGCCATCAGGGGCGGGACAGGGGGCCAATATGGCTACACCTTC; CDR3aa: CAIRGGTGGQYGYTF
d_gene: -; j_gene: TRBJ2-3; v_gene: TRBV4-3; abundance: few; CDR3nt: TGCGCCAGCAGCCTTACAGGGTATGGAGATACGCAGTATTTT; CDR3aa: CASSLTGYGDTQYF
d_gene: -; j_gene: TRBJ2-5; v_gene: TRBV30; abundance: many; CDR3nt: TGTGCCTGGAGCCCTCCTCTTGGAGGGGATTGGGGAGAGACCCAGTACTTC; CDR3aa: CAWSPPLGGDWGETQYF
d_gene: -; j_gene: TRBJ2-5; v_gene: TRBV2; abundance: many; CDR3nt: TGTGCCAGCAGGGCCTGGGGACCCCTCCCAGAGACCCAGTACTTC; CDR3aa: CASRAWGPLPETQYF
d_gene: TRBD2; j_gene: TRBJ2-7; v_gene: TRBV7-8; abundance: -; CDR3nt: TGTGCCAGCAGCTTCGCGGGAGCGGAGAGCTCCTACGAGCAGTACTTC; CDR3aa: CASSFAGAESSYEQYF
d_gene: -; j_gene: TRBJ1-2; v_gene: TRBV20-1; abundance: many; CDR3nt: TGCAGTGCTAGCCCCAGTTCCTCTGTTAACTATGGCTACACCTTC; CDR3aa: CSASPSSSVNYGYTF
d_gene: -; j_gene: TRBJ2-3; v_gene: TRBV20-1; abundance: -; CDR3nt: TGCAGTGCTTACCGGGACTCCACAGATACGCAGTATTTT; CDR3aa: CSAYRDSTDTQYF
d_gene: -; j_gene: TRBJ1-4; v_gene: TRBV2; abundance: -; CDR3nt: TGTGCCAGCAGCATCCGGGACATTTCTAATGAAAAACTGTTTTTT; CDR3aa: CASSIRDISNEKLFF